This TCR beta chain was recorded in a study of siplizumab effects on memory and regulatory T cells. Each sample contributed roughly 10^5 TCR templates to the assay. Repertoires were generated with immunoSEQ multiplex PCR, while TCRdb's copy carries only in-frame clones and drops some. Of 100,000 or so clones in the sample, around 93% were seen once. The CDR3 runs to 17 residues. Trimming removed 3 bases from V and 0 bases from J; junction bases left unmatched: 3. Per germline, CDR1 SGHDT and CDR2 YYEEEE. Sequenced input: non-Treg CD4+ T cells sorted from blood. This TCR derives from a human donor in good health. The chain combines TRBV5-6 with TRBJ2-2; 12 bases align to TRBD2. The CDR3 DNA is TGTGCCAGCAGCTCGACTAGCGGGAGAACGAACACCGGGGAGCTGTTTTTT. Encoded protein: CASSSTSGRTNTGELFF.